This T cell receptor (beta chain) was recovered during a study of radiotherapy plus CTLA-4 blockade in lung cancer. This table comes from immunoSEQ multiplex PCR, and its TCRdb copy is limited to in-frame clones, with some not included. Seen here are tens of thousands of clones, 70% to 80% observed once, and the top ten hold about 4.5%. The TCR was taken from a human donor with non-small cell lung cancer who had a complete response to radiotherapy plus ipilimumab. The source material was peripheral blood, sampled from a patient treated with radiotherapy plus ipilimumab.

In DNA form, the CDR3 reads TGTGCCAGCAGCTTAGGGGCAGGCGGACGTTACAATGAGCAGTTCTTC. Encoded protein: CASSLGAGGRYNEQFF. The chain has TRBV11-2 and TRBJ2-1; D is undetermined. V lost 1 base, J lost 4 bases, and 14 bases lay in between. CDR1 is SGHAT and CDR2 is FQNNGV in the germline V gene. CDR3 length: 16 amino acids.